One sample yielded the 13 T cell receptor beta chains listed below, sequenced in a study of regulatory T cells in long-lasting Graves disease. Time point of the sample: newly diagnosed GD, antithyroid drugs for less than 3 months. The TCR library was made from RNA extracted from PBMCs. Combining iRepertoire HTBI primers with Arm-PCR of CDR3 regions, the authors built TCR beta libraries. TCRdb reprocessed the multiplex PCR reads with MiXCR, giving one entry per CDR3 protein. The sample lists around 450,000 distinct CDR3 sequences, 15% seen once, with 7.8% in the top ten. This sample also belongs to another study, concerning T cells in Graves' hyperthyroidism and ophthalmopathy.

The material sequenced was peripheral blood mononuclear cells (PBMCs), taken at new diagnosis, from a patient treated with antithyroid drugs. The origin of the receptors is a middle-aged woman with Graves disease.

This clonotype was recorded at least ten times. This chain's CDR3 is CASSTDGQWDQPQHF. The CDR3 DNA sequence: TGTGCCAGCAGTACCGACGGACAGTGGGATCAGCCCCAGCATTTT. The chain recombines TRBV12-3 or TRBV12-4 with TRBJ1-5, with D perhaps TRBD1 (6 bases). This CDR3 comprises 15 residues. The ends were cut back, 5 bases at V and 5 bases at J, with 16 bases in the middle.

In its sample, this clonotype was seen many times. The chain recombines TRBV11-2 with TRBJ2-1; D not certain. Trimming cost V 1 base and J 10 bases, with 14 bases left between them. Germline V CDR1 and CDR2: SGHAT, FQNNGV. CDR3 length: 14 residues. The CDR3 DNA follows: TGTGCCAGCAGCTTAGGGCCGCTAGGCTCAGAGCAGTTCTTC. Protein sequence: CASSLGPLGSEQFF.

This clonotype has only a few counts. The J gene is TRBJ2-7, the V gene TRBV28; D might be TRBD2 (6 bases). The CDR3 is 17 amino acids. Germline V lookup: CDR1 MDHEN, CDR2 SYDVKM. V was shortened by 6 bases and J by 3 bases, with 24 bases between the two germline ends. The CDR3 is CASSDLAGRRAHYEQYF. The CDR3 DNA follows: TGTGCCAGCAGCGACTTGGCGGGACGACGAGCCCACTACGAGCAGTACTTC.

This clonotype was picked up a small number of times. Given a much more abundant clone one base away, this may be a read error. The chain joins TRBV9 to TRBJ2-1; no clear D. Germline CDR1 reads SGDLS; CDR2 reads YYNGEE. This CDR3 is built from 15 residues. Between the trimmed V and J ends, which lost 3 bases and 0 bases, there was a span of 10 bases. In nucleotides, the CDR3 is TGTGCCAGCAGCGATGGCGGAAGCTCCTACAATGAGCAGTTCTTC. Translating it yields CASSDGGSSYNEQFF.

Worth noting for this clonotype: A much larger clonotype is one base distant, so this may be a read error. CDR3 nucleotide sequence: TGTGCCAGCAGCAACAAACGGGAGAGCTCCTACAATGAGCAGTACTTC. It encodes CASSNKRESSYNEQYF. This chain links TRBV27 with TRBJ2-4; perhaps TRBD2 as D (6 bases). The CDR3 extends over 16 amino acids. CDR1 and CDR2 from the germline V gene are MNHEY and SMNVEV (reference sequence). The germline V and J ends were trimmed by 6 bases and 13 bases, with 28 bases remaining between them.

The genes are TRBV24-1 and TRBJ2-2, with D possibly being TRBD1 (6 bases). V was shortened by 1 base and J by 2 bases, with 10 bases between the two germline ends. CDR3 length: 16 residues. From germline, CDR1 is KGHDR and CDR2 SFDVKD. As DNA, the CDR3 is TGTGCCACCAGTGATTTCCGGACAGACAACACCGGGGAGCTGTTTTTT. Translation gives CATSDFRTDNTGELFF.

This clonotype was picked up many times. This sequence joins TRBV2 and TRBJ2-5, with 11 nucleotides matching TRBD2. CDR1 and CDR2 (germline): SNHLY, FYNNEI. This CDR3 has 16 amino acids. V gave up 4 bases and J gave up 5 bases; unmatched junction bases: 9. The CDR3 nucleotides are TGTGCCAGCAGTGGGGATAGCGGGAGGGCCGGGGAGACCCAGTACTTC. Its translation is CASSGDSGRAGETQYF.

Many counts were recorded for this clonotype. This chain links TRBV30 with TRBJ1-6; TRBD1 is a possible D gene (5 bases). The CDR3 is 16 residues long. Per germline, CDR1 GTSNPN and CDR2 SVGIG (reference sequence). Between the trimmed V and J ends, which lost 4 bases and 6 bases, there was a span of 19 bases. The CDR3 coding sequence is TGTGCCTGGAAAGAATACAGCTCGAGGGGTAATTCACCCCTCCACTTT. It encodes CAWKEYSSRGNSPLHF.

This clonotype was detected ten times or more. This rearrangement joins TRBV11-3 to TRBJ2-1; 9 positions match TRBD2. Germline lookup yields CDR1 SGHNT and CDR2 YENEEA. The CDR3 is 14 residues long. The V segment lost 7 bases and the J segment 4 bases; nucleotides outside the gene matches: 5. CDR3 sequence reads: CASMREGWYNEQFF. The CDR3 region has the DNA TGTGCCAGCATGCGGGAGGGTTGGTACAATGAGCAGTTCTTC.

This clonotype was picked up many times. J is TRBJ1-2 and V is TRBV28, with 7 nucleotides matching TRBD1. Trimming cost V 10 bases and J 8 bases; bases outside gene matches: 10. The V gene's germline CDR1 is MDHEN and CDR2 SYDVKM. The CDR3 contains 12 residues. The CDR3 is CATRQGRGGYTF. The CDR3 coding sequence is TGTGCCACCCGACAGGGAAGGGGAGGCTACACCTTC.

The table lists this clonotype with many counts. V gene TRBV30 combines with J gene TRBJ2-1; D possibly corresponds to TRBD2 (6 bases). CDR3 size: 15 residues. V gave up 0 bases and J gave up 7 bases, with 16 bases separating them. The germline V gene has CDR1 GTSNPN and CDR2 SVGIG (reference sequence). Here the CDR3 reads CAWSVRLVGGNEQFF. The CDR3 DNA follows: TGTGCCTGGAGTGTTAGGCTAGTCGGGGGTAATGAGCAGTTCTTC.

This clonotype has at least ten counts. The V and J genes are TRBV11-2 and TRBJ2-7; 7 bases match TRBD1. CDR3 length: 14 amino acids. From germline, CDR1 is SGHAT and CDR2 FQNNGV. The J segment lost 6 bases and the V segment lost 4 bases, leaving 9 bases of the junction unmatched. This CDR3 is CASSSQPTGSEQYF. Written as DNA, the CDR3 is TGTGCCAGCAGCTCCCAACCGACAGGGTCCGAGCAGTACTTC.

The CDR3 bases are TGTGCCAGCAGCGTGGGGGACAGTTGGGAGACCCAGTACTTC. Translation: CASSVGDSWETQYF. This chain joins TRBV9 and TRBJ2-5, with 7 bases aligning to TRBD1. This CDR3 region has 14 residues. V shed 2 bases and J 5 bases; nucleotides not matched to a gene: 6. Looked up from germline, CDR1 is SGDLS and CDR2 is YYNGEE.